The 32 T cell receptor beta chains below were found in one sample sequenced in a study of cytomegalovirus exposure and HLA in healthy donors. Amplification used 60 Vbeta primers and 13 Jbeta primers. Only in-frame clones appear in the TCRdb table, and some are missing; sequencing was by immunoSEQ multiplex PCR. Found here are roughly 200,000 clones, about 80% of them singletons; the top ten hold approximately 2.1%. Sample: PBMCs. Receptors originate from a man aged 30-40 years in good health and CMV-seronegative.

The chain carries TRBV11-2 and TRBJ2-3; the D gene is possibly TRBD1 (6 bases). V lost 4 bases, J lost 5 bases, and 13 bases lay in between. In germline, CDR1 is SGHAT, CDR2 FQNNGV. The CDR3 runs to 14 residues. CDR3 coding DNA: TGTGCCAGCAGCTCCCGGGACACACAAGATACGCAGTATTTT. Encoded protein: CASSSRDTQDTQYF.

V gene TRBV16 combines with J gene TRBJ2-3, with 7 bases identical to TRBD1. The CDR3 consists of 15 residues. Germline values: CDR1 KGHSY, CDR2 FQNENV. V was pared by 0 bases and J by 1 base, with 1 base of the junction left unmatched. The CDR3 DNA is TGTGCCAGCAGCCAATCCACAGGGGGCACAGATACGCAGTATTTT. This gives the protein CASSQSTGGTDTQYF.

The rearrangement uses TRBV10-1 and TRBJ2-5; possible D gene TRBD1, 5 bases. Trimming stripped 6 bases from V and 1 base from J, with 15 bases between. Germline CDR1 WNHNN, CDR2 SYGVQD (reference sequence). This CDR3 spans 15 amino acids. This chain's CDR3 is CASSKGDGVQETQYF. The CDR3 nucleotides read TGCGCCAGCAGCAAAGGGGATGGGGTCCAAGAGACCCAGTACTTC.

This chain connects TRBV6-5 to TRBJ2-7; 7 nucleotides agree with TRBD1. V was clipped by 0 bases and J by 3 bases; unmatched bases: 8. This CDR3 has 16 residues. Germline lookup yields CDR1 MNHEY and CDR2 SVGAGI. DNA of the CDR3: TGTGCCAGCAGTTACTCGCTCCTCAGGGGGAACTACGAGCAGTACTTC. Protein sequence: CASSYSLLRGNYEQYF.

The chain joins TRBV10-2 to TRBJ2-7; 7 nucleotides align to TRBD2. The CDR3 spans 15 residues. Germline CDR1 and CDR2: WSHSY and SAAADI. Germline trimming cut 0 bases from V and 4 bases from J; bases unmatched to any gene: 6. This CDR3 reads CASSESRTRPYEQYF. CDR3 coding DNA: TGCGCCAGCAGTGAGTCCCGGACTAGACCGTACGAGCAGTACTTC.

The rearrangement uses TRBV5-1 and TRBJ2-4; D possibly corresponds to TRBD1 (7 bases). Germline V lookup: CDR1 SGHRS, CDR2 YFSETQ. The CDR3 is made up of 13 amino acids. Trimming cost V 2 bases and J 8 bases, with 11 bases left between them. The CDR3 DNA follows: TGCGCCAGCAGCTTCCCCAGGGGGGACATTCAGTACTTC. It is translated as CASSFPRGDIQYF.

The gene calls are TRBV4-2 and TRBJ2-1, with 7 nucleotides matching TRBD1. The CDR3 is 15 amino acids. Germline CDR1 reads LGHNA; CDR2 reads YNFKEQ. The ends lost 2 bases at V and 8 bases at J; junction bases unmatched: 9. This chain's CDR3 is CASSQLGQMGDEQFF. CDR3 bases: TGTGCCAGCAGCCAACTGGGACAGATGGGAGATGAGCAGTTCTTC.

The V gene is TRBV28, the J gene TRBJ1-5, with D tentatively TRBD1 (5 bases). Deletions cut 8 bases from V and 1 base from J, with 12 bases between. The CDR3 covers 14 residues. Germline-derived CDR1 and CDR2 are MDHEN and SYDVKM. In nucleotides, the CDR3 is TGTGCCAGCCTCAGGGTGGGGAGCAATCAGCCCCAGCATTTT. Its protein product is CASLRVGSNQPQHF.

The rearrangement joins TRBV13 to TRBJ2-5; D gene unclear. Germline CDR1 is PRHDT and CDR2 is FYEKMQ (reference sequence). V was shortened by 1 base and J by 3 bases, with 9 bases between the two germline ends. The CDR3 sequence is 14 residues long. CDR3 loop: CASSLVGQKETQYF. CDR3 nucleotide sequence: TGTGCCAGCAGCTTAGTTGGGCAGAAAGAGACCCAGTACTTC. Together with reference TRBV13 and TRBJ2-5, the CDR3 gives the full variable domain: AAGVIQSPRHLIKEKRETATLKCYPIPRHDTVYWYQQGPGQDPQFLISFYEKMQSDKGSIPDRFSAQQFSDYHSELNMSSLELGDSALYFCASSLVGQKETQYFGPGTRLLVL.

This clone was counted a few times. The chain employs TRBV4-1 and TRBJ2-3; no clear D. Germline V gene data show CDR1 as MGHRA and CDR2 as YSYEKL. V was trimmed by 0 bases and J by 0 bases, leaving 7 bases between them. The CDR3 has 15 residues. In DNA, the CDR3 is TGCGCCAGCAGCCAAGAGAGCTACAGCACAGATACGCAGTATTTT. It yields the protein CASSQESYSTDTQYF.

In its sample, this clone was seen once. This chain links TRBV7-9 with TRBJ2-7; 11 bases are shared with TRBD2. Germline V gene lookup returns CDR1 SEHNR and CDR2 FQNEAQ (reference sequence). The V gene end was trimmed by 5 bases and the J gene end by 0 bases; junction bases not matched to a gene: 3. CDR3 length equals 15 residues. CDR3 protein: CASSRGLADSYEQYF. The DNA for the CDR3 is TGTGCCAGCAGCAGGGGACTAGCGGACTCCTACGAGCAGTACTTC.

The rearrangement joins TRBV29-1 to TRBJ2-6, with no clear D. Looked up from germline, CDR1 is SQVTM and CDR2 is ANQGSEA. Trimming took off 7 bases at V and 0 bases at J, with 7 bases between the two ends. The CDR3 is 13 amino acids. CDR3 in DNA: TGCAGCGCTACCGGCTCTGGGGCCAACGTCCTGACTTTC. Residues: CSATGSGANVLTF. The full variable domain, rest sourced from reference TRBV29-1 and TRBJ2-6, is SAVISQKPSRDICQRGTSLTIQCQVDSQVTMMFWYRQQPGQSLTLIATANQGSEATYESGFVIDKFPISRPNLTFSTLTVSNMSPEDSSIYLCSATGSGANVLTFGAGSRLTVL.

The J gene is TRBJ2-3, the V gene TRBV9, with D unclear. V shed 0 bases and J shed 0 bases, with 17 bases lying between them. The CDR3 is 18 residues long. Germline V gene data show CDR1 as SGDLS and CDR2 as YYNGEE. Written as DNA, the CDR3 is TGTGCCAGCAGCGTAGGTACAGATCCTCGGCATAGCACAGATACGCAGTATTTT. Its protein is CASSVGTDPRHSTDTQYF.

The rearrangement uses TRBV5-6 and TRBJ2-3; TRBD1 agrees at 7 bases. Germline V CDR1 and CDR2: SGHDT, YYEEEE. The trim removed 2 bases at V and 5 bases at J, leaving 14 bases unmatched. The CDR3 has 17 amino acids. CDR3 DNA: TGTGCCAGCAGCTTCTACTCGGGACAGAGGATTATAGATACGCAGTATTTT. Translated: CASSFYSGQRIIDTQYF.

The CDR3 nucleotides read TGTGCCACCAGCAGAGAGTCGACATACAACACTGAAGCTTTCTTT. This translates into CATSRESTYNTEAFF. The chain uses TRBV15 and TRBJ1-1, with D unresolved. Per germline, CDR1 LNHNV and CDR2 YYDKDF (reference sequence). The CDR3 runs to 15 residues. The ends were cut back, 0 bases at V and 2 bases at J, with 10 bases in the middle.

The chain couples TRBV2 to TRBJ1-2, with 10 bases identical to TRBD1. The CDR3 runs 15 residues. J gave up 2 bases and V 8 bases, and 8 bases lay outside the gene matches. Germline values: CDR1 SNHLY, CDR2 FYNNEI. The CDR3 is CASLGTGDGNYGYTF. DNA for the CDR3: TGTGCCAGCCTGGGGACAGGGGATGGGAACTATGGCTACACCTTC.

V and J are TRBV10-3 and TRBJ2-3; 9 bases align to TRBD2. The CDR3 has 17 amino acids. The V gene end was trimmed by 8 bases and the J gene end by 0 bases; junction bases not matched to a gene: 12. CDR1 ENHRY and CDR2 SYGVKD come from the germline V gene. The CDR3 DNA reads TGTGCCATCCAACCTAGCGGGAAGTCCGCAAGCACAGATACGCAGTATTTT. It encodes CAIQPSGKSASTDTQYF.

This chain joins TRBV7-9 and TRBJ2-3; D ambiguous. The CDR3 runs to 17 residues. Germline V gene sequence: CDR1 SEHNR, CDR2 FQNEAQ (reference sequence). The ends were cut back, 5 bases at V and 2 bases at J, with 20 bases in the middle. The CDR3 spells CASSQRPVLTSTDTQYF. CDR3 DNA sequence: TGTGCCAGCAGCCAGAGGCCCGTTTTAACCTCCACAGATACGCAGTATTTT.

This chain connects TRBV6-5 to TRBJ2-5, with no clear D. The DNA end lines up better with TRBJ2-7; the J call may be wrong. Germline V gives CDR1 MNHEY, CDR2 SVGAGI. This CDR3 has 13 residues. CDR3 region: CASSYSFLYEQYF. The CDR3 DNA follows: TGTGCCAGCAGTTACTCTTTTCTGTACGAGCAGTACTTC.

The chain has TRBV5-6 and TRBJ2-7; D is unresolved. The CDR3 runs 11 residues. Germline V gene data show CDR1 as SGHDT and CDR2 as YYEEEE. Trimming left V 5 bases short and J 0 bases short, with 3 bases between. CDR3 coding DNA: TGTGCCAGCAGTCGCTCCTACGAGCAGTACTTC. Translation gives CASSRSYEQYF.

The gene calls are TRBV19 and TRBJ1-5; D perhaps matches TRBD1 (6 bases). Per germline, CDR1 LNHDA and CDR2 SQIVND (reference sequence). This CDR3 has 15 amino acids. V was pared by 6 bases and J by 2 bases, with 14 bases between. In DNA form, the CDR3 reads TGTGCCAGTAGCGGACAGCCTTCTGGCAATCAGCCCCAGCATTTT. Amino acid sequence: CASSGQPSGNQPQHF.

The J gene is TRBJ1-1, the V gene TRBV6-5; 8 bases are a match to TRBD1. This CDR3 contains 15 residues. Germline-derived CDR1 and CDR2 are MNHEY and SVGAGI. Trimming removed 5 bases from V and 1 base from J; junction bases left unmatched: 6. CDR3 sequence (DNA): TGTGCCAGCAGTGTCCAGGGGGCGGGGAACACTGAAGCTTTCTTT. Its protein is CASSVQGAGNTEAFF.

The J gene is TRBJ2-1, the V gene TRBV27, with D possibly TRBD2 on 6 matching bases. Per the germline V gene, CDR1 is MNHEY and CDR2 is SMNVEV (reference sequence). V shed 6 bases and J shed 2 bases, with 17 bases lying between them. CDR3 length equals 16 residues. The chain's CDR3 is CASRLGAGSPYNEQFF. The CDR3 nucleotides read TGTGCCAGCAGGCTAGGAGCGGGTAGTCCCTACAATGAGCAGTTCTTC.

The V gene is TRBV28, the J gene TRBJ2-3; D might be TRBD1 (5 bases). Germline V gene data show CDR1 as MDHEN and CDR2 as SYDVKM. V dropped 10 bases and J dropped 2 bases, with 10 bases sitting between them. This CDR3 spans 12 amino acids. The DNA for the CDR3 is TGTGCCACGGAGACAGACACAGATACGCAGTATTTT. This encodes CATETDTDTQYF. The full variable domain, with the rest looked up from reference TRBV28 and TRBJ2-3, is DVKVTQSSRYLVKRTGEKVFLECVQDMDHENMFWYRQDPGLGLRLIYFSYDVKMKEKGDIPEGYSVSREKKERFSLILESASTNQTSMYLCATETDTDTQYFGPGTRLTVL.

This clone showed up just a few times. This chain joins TRBV6-4 and TRBJ1-2; 8 bases are shared with TRBD1. Trimming took 4 bases from V and 9 from J; bases not matched to a gene: 19. In germline, CDR1 is MRHNA, CDR2 SNTAGT. This CDR3 spans 17 amino acids. CDR3 in amino acids: CASSALPSTGALVSYTF. The CDR3 nucleotides are TGTGCCAGCAGTGCTTTACCTTCGACAGGGGCACTTGTGAGCTACACCTTC.

The chain uses TRBV11-2 and TRBJ1-1, with 10 nucleotides matching TRBD1. The CDR3 runs 13 residues. The trim removed 5 bases at V and 7 bases at J, leaving 4 bases unmatched. Germline assignment: CDR1 SGHAT and CDR2 FQNNGV. CDR3 sequence: CASSPGTGVEAFF. In DNA, the CDR3 is TGTGCCAGCAGCCCCGGGACAGGGGTTGAAGCTTTCTTT.

The rearrangement uses TRBV5-1 and TRBJ1-1; D is unresolved. In germline, CDR1 is SGHRS, CDR2 YFSETQ. Trimming shortened V by 4 bases and J by 3 bases, and 16 bases separated the two germline ends. This CDR3 is 15 amino acids long. CDR3 region: CASSRTGKRDTEAFF. The CDR3 coding sequence is TGCGCCAGCAGCCGTACCGGGAAGAGGGACACTGAAGCTTTCTTT.

The chain links TRBV7-6 to TRBJ2-3, with 8 bases matching TRBD2. Germline V gene data show CDR1 as SGHVS and CDR2 as FNYEAQ. The V segment lost 1 base and the J segment 1 base; nucleotides outside the gene matches: 4. There are 16 residues in the CDR3. The DNA for the CDR3 is TGTGCCAGCAGCTTAGTTGCAGCGGGAGGCACAGATACGCAGTATTTT. This encodes CASSLVAAGGTDTQYF.

The rearrangement joins TRBV9 to TRBJ2-1; TRBD1 is a possible D gene (5 bases). From germline, CDR1 is SGDLS and CDR2 YYNGEE. V lost 3 bases and J lost 4, with 8 bases in between. This CDR3 has 13 amino acids. CDR3 amino acids: CASSESGYNEQFF. Here the CDR3 DNA reads TGTGCCAGCAGCGAATCAGGGTACAATGAGCAGTTCTTC.

The chain couples TRBV25-1 to TRBJ1-3; D is perhaps TRBD1 (5 bases). This CDR3 has 18 residues. V lost 3 bases to trimming and J lost 0 bases, with 18 bases between them. CDR1 and CDR2 (germline): MGHDK, SYGVNS. In nucleotides, the CDR3 is TGTGCCAGCAGTGAGGTCCAGGGTATATCCAACTCTGGAAACACCATATATTTT. It codes for CASSEVQGISNSGNTIYF.

V gene TRBV5-1 combines with J gene TRBJ2-3, with a tentative D call TRBD1 (6 bases). Germline values: CDR1 SGHRS, CDR2 YFSETQ. This CDR3 is built from 15 residues. The V and J ends lost 4 bases and 6 bases respectively, with 18 bases between them. In DNA form, the CDR3 reads TGCGCCAGCAGCCTGGTTCCGACAGGACAGGATACGCAGTATTTT. Protein product: CASSLVPTGQDTQYF.

The chain joins TRBV28 to TRBJ2-7; TRBD1 aligns across 8 bases. The CDR3 consists of 14 residues. The germline CDR1 and CDR2 sequences are MDHEN and SYDVKM. V lost 6 bases, J lost 4 bases, and 8 bases stayed unmatched. For the CDR3, the DNA is TGTGCCAGCAGCGGACAGGGCGAGATGTACGAGCAGTACTTC. It yields the protein CASSGQGEMYEQYF.